This T cell receptor (beta chain) derives from a study of blood T cell repertoires in COVID-19. Whole-study context: From the United States, Italy and Spain came samples of acute and convalescent COVID-19. Sample material is recorded as cDNA or gDNA derived from T cells, B-cell-depleted T cells, or PBMCs.

The germline V gene encodes CDR1 MNHEY and CDR2 SVGAGI. The CDR3 is 13 residues long. Unmatched junction bases numbered 8, after V lost 10 bases and J lost 3 bases. Participants were aged about 18 to 90 years, lived in some 23 US areas, and enrolled virtually. The study assigned cohorts using participant-reported clinical history. Profiling relied on immunoSEQ multiplex PCR, and the TCRdb table lists in-frame clones only, not all of them. The sample contains under 350,000 clones, approximately 86% of which appear only once. The source of this sequence is a woman aged 40-49 years with acute COVID-19. This chain links TRBV6-5 with TRBJ2-5; 7 bases are shared with TRBD2. Source material: PBMCs or T cells enriched from blood (not recorded which). The CDR3 reads CATNGGRKETQYF. CDR3 in DNA: TGTGCCACCAACGGGGGGAGAAAAGAGACCCAGTACTTC.